This entry describes one T cell receptor (beta chain). The assay was immunoSEQ multiplex PCR, and TCRdb's table has in-frame clones only and misses some. The sample carries 50,000 or so clones, roughly 80% recorded once. The data originate from a study of blood T cell repertoires in COVID-19. Germline V gene sequence: CDR1 SEHNR, CDR2 FQNEAQ (reference sequence). V lost 7 bases and J lost 5; bases outside the gene matches: 5. This CDR3 has 12 amino acids. The receptor was isolated from a man between 60 and 70 years old with active COVID-19. Sequencing was done on a sample of peripheral blood. The chain uses TRBV7-9 and TRBJ2-7; 7 bases fit TRBD1. CDR3 sequence: CASTAGGNEQYF. For the CDR3, the DNA is TGTGCCAGCACCGCAGGGGGTAACGAGCAGTACTTC.